This TCR beta chain was observed in a study of blood T cell repertoires in COVID-19 (TCRdb year 2020). For the study in its entirety: Collaborator samples came from the United States, Italy and Spain and covered acute and convalescent phases of COVID-19. Nearly every sample came with metadata listing a de-identified subject ID, COVID-19 status, age in years and sex. A freely available public database, intended as a resource for researchers studying the immune response to SARS-CoV-2, is where the repertoires were released. The material from the prospective study consisted of cDNA or gDNA derived from T cells, B-cell-depleted T cells, or PBMCs. The samples were drawn from the first 160 participants of the ongoing ImmuneRACE study and from 1,200 or so subjects provided by 6 global collaborators. The dataset comprised deeply sampled blood TCRbeta repertoires from subjects exposed to, actively infected with, or recovered from COVID-19. Where available, HLA class I and class II types were obtained from metadata supplied by the sample provider rather than from assay-based typing. Study-wide conclusions, independent of this receptor: The amount of clinical and demographic metadata varied by source and participant and was provided uncurated.

Participants in the prospective study were enrolled through a virtual design, were aged roughly 18 to 100 years, and lived in 24 United States geographic areas. In the prospective study, participants were assigned to cohorts based on the clinical history participants reported in a screening survey and a study questionnaire. Recovered participants in ImmuneRACE Cohort 3 were defined as having two consecutive negative NP/OP PCR tests, clearance from a healthcare professional, or resolution of symptoms. Mobile phlebotomists in the prospective study collected whole blood, serum and a nasopharyngeal or oropharyngeal swab from every participant. Over a roughly 2-month period, participants in the prospective study had the option of providing additional blood draws and questionnaires. Before DNA extraction, prospective study blood samples were shipped either frozen or at room temperature. This clone came up a few times. What antigen it recognizes has not been identified. Base qualities were left out, and no much larger clone turns up one base away.

Relative to germline, V is 2 bases shorter and J is 0 bases shorter, with 6 bases between their ends. The germline V gene (reference sequence) sets CDR1 to MNHEY and CDR2 to SMNVEV. The CDR3 starts with the cysteine, ends with the phenylalanine, and has 14 residues. CDR3 DNA only is kept here, 42 bases in frame from base 1. TCRbeta CDR3 regions were amplified from genomic DNA using the immunoSEQ Assay, a bias-controlled multiplex PCR. The original methods were these. The number of nucleated cells in each sample was estimated by amplification of reference gene primers within the assay. To quantify the absolute abundance of each unique TCRbeta CDR3 rearrangement, sequence reads were collapsed and filtered. For each sample, productive Simpson clonality was calculated as the square root of Simpson's diversity index across productive rearrangements. TCRdb limited this immuneACCESS table to in-frame rearrangements with V and J called. A share of clones is missing; checked studies link under half to unresolved V genes, and the rest is unexplained. The V and J calls and the clone size are those of that table, but D and trimming were determined from the DNA. Within this sample are roughly 170,000 clones, with 70% to 80% of them counted one time only. 15% to 20% of the sample rests with the top ten.

Sequencing was performed on PBMCs or T cells enriched from blood (not recorded which). The receptor was isolated from a woman between 50 and 59 years old who had recovered from COVID-19. This chain joins TRBV27 to TRBJ2-3; the D gene is possibly TRBD1, with 5 bases matching. The nucleotide sequence is given as TGTGCCAGCAGTTTAGACAGAAGCACAGATACGCAGTATTTT. It specifies CASSLDRSTDTQYF.